This T cell receptor (beta chain) was captured in a study of spatial heterogeneity in lung cancer. On the study more broadly: On average, each unique TCR and UMI combination appeared more than ten times in raw reads.

The table lists this clonotype with many counts. Unique molecular identifiers, one per molecule, were present on every TCR cDNA molecule. MiXCR was run by TCRdb on the 5' RACE reads, yielding one entry per CDR3 protein. The sample lists some 12,000 distinct CDR3 sequences, around an eighth seen once, with around 2.4% in the top ten. The time point was: sample taken at primary tumor resection. Whole RNA came from tumor, nontumor lung or frozen PBMC and was sequenced without being sorted. Samples came from 72 TRACERx patients with untreated early-stage lung cancer. The germline CDR1 and CDR2 sequences are KGHSH and LQKENI. The CDR3 covers 15 residues. V dropped 3 bases and J dropped 0 bases, with 9 bases sitting between them.

The sample consisted of PBMCs, taken at surgery. The source of this sequence is a female donor with early-stage non-small cell lung cancer. The genes are TRBV18 and TRBJ2-1, with D possibly TRBD2 on 6 matching bases. The CDR3 protein is CASSPGGSSYNEQFF. The CDR3 DNA reads TGTGCCAGCTCACCCGGGGGATCCTCCTACAATGAGCAGTTCTTC.